These T cell receptor beta chains were read from a single sample in a study of blood T cell repertoires in COVID-19. The table came from immunoSEQ multiplex PCR; TCRdb's copy has only in-frame clones and leaves some out. The sample has fewer than 350,000 clones, 85% seen once. Material: peripheral blood. These receptors were obtained from a woman in her fifties or sixties with active or convalescent COVID-19. CDR3s include the opening cysteine and the closing phenylalanine or tryptophan. Each record gives: J gene, clone size, V gene, CDR3 length, CDR3 protein. Only part of the rows carry a size: once, few, many, or a class if the clone is expanded.

>TRBJ1-1|NA|TRBV7-9|14
CASSYGFMNTEAFF
>TRBJ2-3|NA|TRBV5-8|16
CASSLDSGIPPDTQYF
>TRBJ2-1|once|TRBV28|15
CASSSPGTGDGEQFF
>TRBJ1-6|NA|TRBV19|14
CASRGSGINSPLHF
>TRBJ1-1|NA|TRBV4-2|17
CASSQDVSLALSRNLIF
>TRBJ2-1|NA|TRBV10-3|15
CAISVSGDKNNEQFF
>TRBJ1-5|once|TRBV28|14
CASSAQGFNQPQHF
>TRBJ1-1|NA|TRBV10-3|13
CAIGETAWTEAFF
>TRBJ1-1|NA|TRBV5-1|15
CASSLAQGQYTEAFF
>TRBJ1-6|NA|TRBV2|14
CASSGQGFDSPLHF
>TRBJ1-4|NA|TRBV9|15
CASSSSDRLNEKLFF
>TRBJ2-2|NA|TRBV10-3|18
CAISTFPRGWIGTGELFF
>TRBJ2-7|NA|TRBV7-2|14
CASSLTSRGYEQYF
>TRBJ2-1|NA|TRBV29-1|13
CSARWESYNEQFF
>TRBJ1-6|NA|TRBV27|15
CASSLGAGAASPLHF
>TRBJ2-1|NA|TRBV21-1|17
CASSKAPSGLAYNEQFF
>TRBJ2-1|NA|TRBV7-9|16
CASSRGTSGDHNEQFF
>TRBJ1-5|NA|TRBV18|14
CASSDMGGNQPQHF
>TRBJ1-5|NA|TRBV10-3|14
CAISGANSNQPQHF
>TRBJ1-2|once|TRBV3-1/TRBV3-2|14
CASSPRQGIYGYTF
>TRBJ2-1|NA|TRBV5-1|16
CASSPRFERTRHEQFF
>TRBJ2-3|NA|TRBV29-1|15
CSANGLAGRTDTQYF
>TRBJ1-2|NA|TRBV6-5|15
CASSPLRGEFHGYTF
>TRBJ2-2|NA|TRBV15|14
CATSRNIYTGELFF
>TRBJ1-2|NA|TRBV7-9|16
CASSFPRTESNYGYTF
>TRBJ1-4|NA|TRBV30|15
CAWSLQAVTNEKLFF
>TRBJ1-2|NA|TRBV11-2|16
CASSFHRGRRDYGYTF
>TRBJ1-3|few|TRBV5-1|16
CASSLVGTGSGNTIYF
>TRBJ1-6|NA|TRBV9|14
CASSVVEGGSPLHF
>TRBJ2-4|NA|TRBV18|15
CASSPFGGTKNIQYF
>TRBJ1-2|NA|TRBV14|15
CASSQNRGGIYGYTF
>TRBJ2-1|NA|TRBV4-1|16
CASRLQAGHSYNEQFF
>TRBJ1-5|NA|TRBV21-1|14
CASSSRQSNQPQHF
>TRBJ1-2|NA|TRBV19|14
CASSVLTGTYGYTF
>TRBJ1-5|NA|TRBV2|13
CASRDRENQPQHF
>TRBJ1-3|NA|TRBV6-5|14
CASNRRDSGNTIYF
>TRBJ2-3|NA|TRBV30|15
CAWSAWDRGTDTQYF
>TRBJ2-2|NA|TRBV5-6|17
CASSLVSSGANTGELFF
>TRBJ2-1|NA|TRBV5-1|14
CASSLGTRGNEQFF
>TRBJ1-1|NA|TRBV7-9|14
CASSREGSAGGAFF
>TRBJ1-5|NA|TRBV15|16
CATSPDRGLGNQPQHF
>TRBJ2-7|NA|TRBV7-8|17
CASSLPRGRGRPYEQYF
>TRBJ1-1|NA|TRBV2|13
CASSGDKVTEAFF
>TRBJ2-7|NA|TRBV9|15
CASSPRTSGTYEQYF
>TRBJ1-5|NA|TRBV27|15
CASRGGQGGNQPQHF
>TRBJ2-5|NA|TRBV3-1/TRBV3-2|14
CASRRLAEEETQYF
>TRBJ1-1|NA|TRBV5-1|16
CASSSRFQEANTEAFF
>TRBJ2-1|NA|TRBV5-1|13
CASSLSLSNEQFF
>TRBJ2-7|NA|TRBV21-1|17
CASSQTKITPSLYEQYF
>TRBJ1-2|NA|TRBV6-5|14
CASSQGGGGYGYTF
>TRBJ2-1|NA|TRBV7-9|14
CASSPTSGYNEQFF
>TRBJ2-1|NA|TRBV7-2|15
CASSFGPMTYNEQFF
>TRBJ2-4|once|TRBV5-1|19
CASSLPPAGARVDKNIQYF
>TRBJ1-3|NA|TRBV3-1/TRBV3-2|13
CASSPSSGNTIYF
>TRBJ2-1|NA|TRBV28|16
CASRIPGTSDYNEQFF
>TRBJ1-3|NA|TRBV5-1|16
CASSPATGYSGNTIYF
>TRBJ2-1|NA|TRBV6-4|17
CAIPWGEWREWYNEQFF
>TRBJ1-3|NA|TRBV15|15
CATSGLDRVGNTIYF
>TRBJ2-2|NA|TRBV7-2|16
CASSSYGTAVTGELFF